Here is one T cell receptor (beta chain) with its context. This entry belongs to a study of OX40 agonist ivuxolimab in advanced cancers. CDR1 and CDR2 from the germline V gene are SEHNR and FQNEAQ (reference sequence). V dropped 10 bases and J dropped 10 bases, with 11 bases sitting between them. This CDR3 has 10 amino acids. Repertoires were generated with immunoSEQ multiplex PCR, while TCRdb's copy carries only in-frame clones and drops some. The data hold about 60,000 clones, with roughly 84% observed a single time. The receptor's source is an adult with an advanced solid tumor such as melanoma, head and neck, liver or kidney cancer. This sequence joins TRBV7-9 and TRBJ2-1, with D perhaps matching TRBD2 (5 bases). The sequencing used CD4+ or CD8+ T cells sorted from blood, collected in a trial of the OX40 agonist ivuxolimab. CDR3 amino acids: CAITSGEQFF. As DNA, the CDR3 is TGTGCCATCACCTCGGGGGAGCAGTTCTTC. The entire variable domain, with the rest obtained from reference TRBV7-9 and TRBJ2-1, is as follows: DTGVSQNPRHKITKRGQNVTFRCDPISEHNRLYWYRQTLGQGPEFLTYFQNEAQLEKSRLLSDRFSAERPKGSFSTLEIQRTEQGDSAMYLCAITSGEQFFGPGTRLTVL.